The T cell receptor (beta chain) described here comes from a study of control samples from healthy donors and cancer patients (dated by TCRdb to the early 2020s). As concerns this clone: Its antigen has not been determined. Base qualities are not at hand, and no much larger clone is one base apart.

Trimming costs V 9 bases and J 5 bases, and their ends lie 14 bases apart. Spanning cysteine to phenylalanine, the CDR3 consists of 13 amino acids. Left in the record is the CDR3 DNA by itself, 39 bases read in frame from the first base. The library was built by means of the immunoSEQ multiplex PCR assay. Here the immuneACCESS table is served through TCRdb, limited to in-frame sequences with V and J called. Missing clones are a known gap in these copies; in checked studies unresolved V genes cover under half, and the rest lacks a known reason. This sample lists some 120,000 clones; approximately 92% were detected once. The ten most abundant clones make up 0.58% of the sample.

Sequencing was carried out using PBMCs. Recombination linked TRBV12-3 or TRBV12-4 to TRBJ1-3, with the D gene not clear enough to name. This TCR was sampled from a man at least 80 years old with head and neck cancer. The CDR3 reads as follows: CASSAQKRNTIYF. The bases are TGTGCCAGTTCGGCACAGAAACGAAACACCATATATTTT.